The clone carrying this T cell receptor beta chain was counted a single time. This specimen belongs to a study of blood T cell repertoires in COVID-19. Turning to the study itself: Samples representing acute and convalescent COVID-19 were sourced from the United States, Italy and Spain. T cells, B-cell-depleted T cells, or PBMCs provided the cDNA or gDNA that served as material.

In the authors' workflow: The authors estimated nucleated cell counts from reference gene primer amplification. Data came from immunoSEQ multiplex PCR; TCRdb stores just in-frame clones and leaves some out. That table furnishes V, J and clone size, whereas the DNA furnished D and trimming. The profile shows about 91,000 clones, around three quarters of them singletons. Trimming took off 0 bases at V and 8 bases at J, with 16 bases between the two ends. The CDR3 is 15 amino acids. In germline, CDR1 is SGHTA, CDR2 FQGNSA. The clonotype originates from a man aged 65 to 79 with acute or convalescent COVID-19. The genes are TRBV7-2 and TRBJ1-2; D might be TRBD1 (5 bases). Input material: peripheral blood. The CDR3 protein is CASSLAGREVEGYTF. The CDR3 DNA sequence: TGTGCCAGCAGCTTAGCGGGCAGGGAAGTAGAGGGCTACACCTTC.